This TCR beta chain originates from a study of cytomegalovirus exposure and HLA in healthy donors. Study as a whole: Just over 80% of 398 genotyped donors fell in the Caucasian-associated ancestry cluster.

A multiplex PCR was run with 60 Vbeta primers and 13 Jbeta primers. Clones were read by immunoSEQ multiplex PCR, and TCRdb kept only the in-frame ones, dropping some. The sample includes approximately 140,000 clones, 75% seen only once; the top ten take 3.3%. Germline CDR1 and CDR2: SGHTA and FQGNSA. The CDR3 contains 14 residues. V lost 5 bases, J lost 4 bases, and 14 bases lay in between. Concerning this clone itself: Its antigen is not known.

Study-wide results and limits: Accurate HLA-A and HLA-B prediction from TCR beta sequences was reported for most subjects. Sequence variants that were highly shared formed a cluster that was likely a sequencing artifact. The authors assumed roughly uniform sequencing depth across donors for presence/absence analyses.

The clonotype originates from a man aged 35 to 55 in good health and CMV-seronegative. V gene TRBV7-2 combines with J gene TRBJ1-2, with D possibly TRBD1 on 5 matching bases. The material sequenced was PBMCs. Here the CDR3 DNA reads TGTGCCAGCAGCCCTCTTGACAGAAGCTATGGCTACACCTTC. Its translation is CASSPLDRSYGYTF.